Shown below are 30 T cell receptor beta chains from a single sample sequenced in a study of Ad26.COV2.S vaccination and SARS-CoV-2 variants. Profiling relied on immunoSEQ multiplex PCR, and the TCRdb table lists in-frame clones only, not all of them. This sample has hundreds of thousands of clones, with 88% found just once. Treatment defined: 19 received Ad26.COV2.S at low or high dose, single or two shots; about 5 received placebo; per-sample allocation not given. Sampling occurred on day 63 after the first vaccine or placebo injection. The sequencing here drew on peripheral blood, taken in a trial of Ad26.COV2.S vaccine versus placebo. The receptors derive from a person aged 18-65 years who received the Ad26.COV2.S COVID-19 vaccine or a placebo.

With regard to this clone: One junction end disagrees with the germline gene, perhaps due to a read error. The chain has TRBV7-7 and TRBJ1-2, with D unresolved. Germline CDR1 SSHAT, CDR2 FNYEAQ (reference sequence). This CDR3 spans 14 amino acids. This CDR3 reads CASSSTVTLYGYTF. CDR3 nucleotide sequence: TGTGCTAGCAGCTCAACGGTGACTCTCTATGGCTACACCTTC.

The rearrangement joins TRBV9 to TRBJ2-1; D may correspond to TRBD1 or TRBD2 (6 bases each). CDR3 length equals 15 residues. Germline V gene data show CDR1 as SGDLS and CDR2 as YYNGEE. Trimming pared 0 bases from V and 8 bases from J, leaving 15 bases between. This chain's CDR3 is CASSVEFGGRYEQFF. The DNA of the CDR3 is TGTGCCAGCAGCGTAGAGTTCGGGGGCCGGTATGAGCAGTTCTTC. The whole variable domain, filled in from reference TRBV9 and TRBJ2-1, reads DSGVTQTPKHLITATGQRVTLRCSPRSGDLSVYWYQQSLDQGLQFLIQYYNGEERAKGNILERFSAQQFPDLHSELNLSSLELGDSALYFCASSVEFGGRYEQFFGPGTRLTVL.

The chain has TRBV7-8 and TRBJ2-1; TRBD1 is a possible D gene (6 bases). Germline V CDR1 and CDR2: SGHVS, FQNEAQ. The CDR3 spans 15 residues. Trimming removed 1 base at V and 2 bases at J, with 9 bases between. The DNA for the CDR3 is TGTGCCAGCAGCTTAGAAGGGGGTCCCTACAATGAGCAGTTCTTC. This translates into CASSLEGGPYNEQFF.

The chain is built from TRBV3-1 (or the pseudogene TRBV3-2) and TRBJ1-5; 7 bases are shared with TRBD1. The V gene's germline CDR1 is LGHDT and CDR2 YNNKEL (reference sequence). J gave up 8 bases and V 8 bases, and 12 bases lay outside the gene matches. CDR3 size: 14 residues. The CDR3 reads CASAGGRVGKPQHF. CDR3 nucleotides: TGTGCCAGCGCAGGGGGTCGAGTCGGGAAGCCCCAGCATTTT.

Concerning this clone: One end of the junction fails to match germline, which may point to a read error. CDR3 bases: TGTGCCAGCAGTTTAGCTGTTGGGGTGGGGGGCACTGAGGCTTTCTTT. Amino acids: CASSLAVGVGGTEAFF. The V gene is TRBV28, the J gene TRBJ1-1, with D possibly TRBD1 on 6 matching bases. Germline V CDR1 and CDR2: MDHEN, SYDVKM. The CDR3 has 16 amino acids.

This chain links TRBV27 with TRBJ1-5; 7 bases align to TRBD1. Germline CDR1 and CDR2: MNHEY and SMNVEV (reference sequence). Trimming removed 6 bases from V and 9 bases from J; junction bases left unmatched: 11. This CDR3 is built from 14 residues. This CDR3 is CASSYDRVNWPQHF. The CDR3 nucleotides read TGTGCCAGCAGCTATGACAGGGTAAATTGGCCCCAGCATTTT.

CDR3 sequence (DNA): TGTGCCAGCAGCTTGGCGGGCTCTGGAAACACCATATATTTT. Protein sequence: CASSLAGSGNTIYF. This sequence joins TRBV5-6 and TRBJ1-3; D gene uncertain. V dropped 0 bases and J dropped 0 bases, with 4 bases sitting between them. The CDR3 length is 14 residues. The germline V gene has CDR1 SGHDT and CDR2 YYEEEE.

The rearrangement joins TRBV4-2 to TRBJ2-5, with 12 bases identical to TRBD2. With V trimmed by 4 bases and J by 5 bases, 11 bases remained unmatched. This CDR3 contains 17 residues. Germline CDR1 reads LGHNA; CDR2 reads YNFKEQ. CDR3 sequence: CASSRAASGGAAETQYF. CDR3 DNA sequence: TGTGCCAGCAGCCGCGCGGCTAGCGGGGGGGCCGCGGAGACCCAGTACTTC.

This chain uses TRBV28 with TRBJ2-7; unclear D gene. CDR3 size: 17 residues. The germline V gene encodes CDR1 MDHEN and CDR2 SYDVKM. Trimming shortened V by 3 bases and J by 0 bases, and 18 bases separated the two germline ends. For the CDR3, the DNA is TGTGCCAGCAGTTTGTTCGGTCAGCCAAGGAGCTCCTACGAGCAGTACTTC. Amino acid sequence: CASSLFGQPRSSYEQYF. The variable domain in full, completed from reference TRBV28 and TRBJ2-7, reads DVKVTQSSRYLVKRTGEKVFLECVQDMDHENMFWYRQDPGLGLRLIYFSYDVKMKEKGDIPEGYSVSREKKERFSLILESASTNQTSMYLCASSLFGQPRSSYEQYFGPGTRLTVT.

This chain connects TRBV4-3 to TRBJ1-3; no reliable D call. Germline CDR1 LGHNA, CDR2 YSLEER. With 0 bases removed from V and 2 bases from J, the gap between germline ends came to 5 bases. This CDR3 has 14 residues. CDR3 DNA: TGCGCCAGCAGCCAAGATTGGGCTGGAAACACCATATATTTT. It is translated as CASSQDWAGNTIYF.

This clone was detected only once. V and J are TRBV14 and TRBJ2-5, with D perhaps being TRBD1 or TRBD2 (5 bases each). The CDR3 loop spans 13 amino acids. V gave up 5 bases and J gave up 5 bases, with 12 bases separating them. Germline assignment: CDR1 SGHDN and CDR2 FVKESK. This chain's CDR3 is CASSAGTGETQYF. Here the CDR3 DNA reads TGTGCCAGCAGCGCCGGGACCGGGGAGACCCAGTACTTC. Variable domain in full (rest from reference TRBV14 and TRBJ2-5): EAGVTQFPSHSVIEKGQTVTLRCDPISGHDNLYWYRRVMGKEIKFLLHFVKESKQDESGMPNNRFLAERTGGTYSTLKVQPAELEDSGVYFCASSAGTGETQYFGPGTRLLVL.

As for this clone: The junction differs from germline at one of its ends, possibly a read error. The chain couples TRBV29-1 to TRBJ2-1; 8 bases are a match to TRBD2. The germline V gene has CDR1 SQVTM and CDR2 ANQGSEA. CDR3 size: 11 residues. The CDR3 protein is CLGTRNNEQFF. The CDR3 DNA sequence: TGTTTGGGGACTAGAAACAATGAGCAGTTCTTC.

J is TRBJ1-1 and V is TRBV4-2; D gene ambiguous. Germline assignment: CDR1 LGHNA and CDR2 YNFKEQ. The CDR3 has 14 amino acids. Trimming took off 1 base at V and 1 base at J, with 7 bases between the two ends. DNA for the CDR3: TGTGCCAGCAGCCAAGTTGCCAAGAACACTGAAGCTTTCTTT. Its translation: CASSQVAKNTEAFF.

This rearrangement joins TRBV5-1 to TRBJ2-7; 7 bases fit TRBD2. The CDR3 contains 15 residues. Trimming cost V 4 bases and J 3 bases; bases outside gene matches: 10. Germline CDR1 reads SGHRS; CDR2 reads YFSETQ. The CDR3 here is CASSGGSAGSYEQYF. CDR3 in DNA: TGCGCCAGCAGCGGGGGTTCAGCGGGGAGCTACGAGCAGTACTTC.

CDR3 residues: CASSLGTGERYTEAFF. CDR3 in DNA: TGTGCCAGCAGTTTGGGGACAGGGGAGAGGTACACTGAAGCTTTCTTT. The chain is built from TRBV27 and TRBJ1-1, with TRBD1 matching 10 bases. The CDR3 extends over 16 amino acids. In germline, CDR1 is MNHEY, CDR2 SMNVEV (reference sequence). V was pared by 3 bases and J by 3 bases, with 7 bases of the junction left unmatched.

The rearrangement joins TRBV28 to TRBJ1-1, with unresolved D. Per germline, CDR1 MDHEN and CDR2 SYDVKM. The germline V and J ends were trimmed by 4 bases and 2 bases, with 14 bases remaining between them. CDR3 length equals 15 residues. CDR3 loop: CASSSLRTANTEAFF. The CDR3 DNA reads TGTGCCAGCAGTTCACTTAGGACGGCCAACACTGAAGCTTTCTTT. Full variable domain (remainder filled in from reference TRBV28 and TRBJ1-1): DVKVTQSSRYLVKRTGEKVFLECVQDMDHENMFWYRQDPGLGLRLIYFSYDVKMKEKGDIPEGYSVSREKKERFSLILESASTNQTSMYLCASSSLRTANTEAFFGQGTRLTVV.

The rearrangement links TRBV30 to TRBJ2-5, with 8 bases identical to TRBD1. Trimming took 2 bases from V and 5 from J; bases not matched to a gene: 4. Germline V gives CDR1 GTSNPN, CDR2 SVGIG (reference sequence). The CDR3 contains 13 residues. CDR3 sequence (DNA): TGTGCCTGGAGTAAAAACAGGGGGGAGACCCAGTACTTC. Translated, it gives CAWSKNRGETQYF.

This clone has only a few counts. V usage is TRBV30 and J usage is TRBJ1-3; D unclear. The CDR3 is made up of 14 amino acids. Germline CDR1 GTSNPN, CDR2 SVGIG (reference sequence). V gave up 2 bases and J gave up 5 bases, with 13 bases separating them. CDR3: CAWSKDLTRNTIYF. Here the CDR3 DNA reads TGTGCCTGGAGTAAGGACCTGACGCGAAACACCATATATTTT.

This chain joins TRBV7-2 and TRBJ2-5; maybe TRBD2 (6 bases). The CDR3 has 16 residues. Trimming stripped 3 bases from V and 2 bases from J, with 16 bases between. Germline lookup yields CDR1 SGHTA and CDR2 FQGNSA. Here the CDR3 DNA reads TGTGCCAGCAGCTTCTCGACGGGAGCTCGACAAGAGACCCAGTACTTC. Protein product: CASSFSTGARQETQYF.

V usage is TRBV19 and J usage is TRBJ1-2, with D possibly TRBD1 on 6 matching bases. V shed 4 bases and J shed 6 bases, with 12 bases lying between them. The length of the CDR3 is 13 residues. Germline-derived CDR1 and CDR2 are LNHDA and SQIVND (reference sequence). The CDR3 loop is CASSRRQVDGYTF. For the CDR3, the DNA is TGTGCCAGTAGTAGGCGACAGGTTGATGGCTACACCTTC.

This clone has just one count. The V gene is TRBV6-5, the J gene TRBJ2-3; D is unclear. V shed 6 bases and J shed 1 base, with 8 bases lying between them. CDR1 is MNHEY, CDR2 SVGAGI, per germline. The CDR3 contains 13 residues. CDR3 DNA: TGTGCCAGCAGACGAGGCGGCACAGATACGCAGTATTTT. Protein product: CASRRGGTDTQYF.

The J gene is TRBJ2-3, the V gene TRBV27, with D unresolved. Germline V lookup: CDR1 MNHEY, CDR2 SMNVEV (reference sequence). The CDR3 consists of 15 residues. With 10 bases removed from V and 10 bases from J, the gap between germline ends came to 27 bases. CDR3 DNA: TGTGCCACCCGGTTTCTTTTGGGGTCCCGGAAATCGCAGTATTTT. It encodes CATRFLLGSRKSQYF.

The chain combines TRBV10-3 with TRBJ1-6, with D unresolved. The CDR3 has 14 amino acids. V shed 0 bases and J shed 7 bases, with 7 bases lying between them. The germline V gene encodes CDR1 ENHRY and CDR2 SYGVKD. In DNA, the CDR3 is TGTGCCATCAGTGAGTCGAGGGAGAATTCACCCCTCCACTTT. It codes for CAISESRENSPLHF.

This sequence joins TRBV19 and TRBJ2-7; 8 positions agree with TRBD1. Germline V gene data show CDR1 as LNHDA and CDR2 as SQIVND (reference sequence). The V segment lost 7 bases and the J segment 7 bases; nucleotides outside the gene matches: 12. The CDR3 is 14 amino acids. The CDR3 reads CASTPRTGFGEQYF. In nucleotides, the CDR3 is TGTGCCAGTACCCCACGGACAGGGTTTGGGGAGCAGTACTTC.

This clone has just a few counts. The chain employs TRBV7-8 and TRBJ1-5, with D maybe TRBD1 (5 bases). Germline loops: CDR1 SGHVS, CDR2 FQNEAQ. This CDR3 comprises 16 residues. The V and J ends lost 4 bases and 7 bases respectively, with 20 bases between them. This CDR3 reads CASSYGGDLRIQPQHF. CDR3 DNA sequence: TGTGCCAGCAGCTACGGCGGGGACCTTAGGATCCAGCCCCAGCATTTT.

The chain carries TRBV28 and TRBJ1-5; TRBD1 agrees at 8 bases. The V and J ends lost 3 bases and 4 bases, in that order; junction bases with no gene match: 17. From germline, CDR1 is MDHEN and CDR2 SYDVKM. The CDR3 contains 19 residues. CDR3 loop: CASSFSRTGTLIWNQPQHF. CDR3 nucleotides: TGTGCCAGCAGTTTTAGTCGGACAGGGACTCTGATCTGGAATCAGCCCCAGCATTTT.

The chain recombines TRBV27 with TRBJ2-7, with D possibly TRBD1 on 6 matching bases. The germline CDR1 and CDR2 sequences are MNHEY and SMNVEV (reference sequence). V was pared by 5 bases and J by 3 bases, with 17 bases between. This CDR3 has 15 residues. CDR3 sequence (DNA): TGTGCCAGCAGTCAACCCACAGGGTCCAACTACGAGCAGTACTTC. This gives the protein CASSQPTGSNYEQYF.

V gene TRBV6-2 or TRBV6-3 combines with J gene TRBJ2-7, with TRBD1 matching 7 bases. Germline CDR1 is MNHEY and CDR2 is SVGEGT. The CDR3 totals 14 residues. Trimming cost V 4 bases and J 4 bases; bases outside gene matches: 7. The CDR3 loop reads CASSSPTGQYEQYF. CDR3 bases: TGTGCCAGCAGTTCTCCGACAGGGCAGTACGAGCAGTACTTC.

The genes are TRBV24-1 and TRBJ2-1; TRBD2 aligns across 11 bases. J lost 8 bases, V lost 4 bases, and 9 bases had no gene match. This CDR3 region has 16 residues. Germline assignment: CDR1 KGHDR and CDR2 SFDVKD. CDR3 bases: TGTGCCACCAGTGAATCTTTAGCGGGGGGGCTCGATGAGCAGTTCTTC. Protein product: CATSESLAGGLDEQFF.

The rearrangement joins TRBV19 to TRBJ2-2; 10 bases match TRBD2. Trimming took 7 bases from V and 5 from J; bases not matched to a gene: 10. Germline V gene data show CDR1 as LNHDA and CDR2 as SQIVND (reference sequence). This CDR3 contains 16 residues. The DNA for the CDR3 is TGTGCCAGTACCTATCCGGGACTAGCGAGAACCGGGGAGCTGTTTTTT. This encodes CASTYPGLARTGELFF.